A selection of T cell receptor beta chains follows, all from one sample in a study of radiation and T cells in renal cell carcinoma. Data came from immunoSEQ multiplex PCR; TCRdb stores just in-frame clones and leaves some out. The sample holds 45,000 to 65,000 clones, 60% to 85% seen once. This specimen consisted of blood, obtained from a patient whose treatment included radiotherapy and nephrectomy. Receptors were obtained from a man aged 55 to 70 with renal cell carcinoma. CDR3s include the opening cysteine and the closing phenylalanine or tryptophan. D genes are given only for firm matches. Expanded clones get a size class; other rows say once, few or many, or leave the size out.

TRBJ1-2,TRBV29-1,TRBD1,-,14,TGCAGCGTCTTTGTCCAGGGGGCCTACTATGGCTACACCTTC,CSVFVQGAYYGYTF
TRBJ2-1,TRBV30,-,-,14,TGTGCCTGGGTTGGACTACCATCCTACAATGAGCAGTTCTTC,CAWVGLPSYNEQFF
TRBJ2-3,TRBV5-5,-,once,14,TGTGCCAGCAGCTTAGGAGCAGGGGAAGATACGCAGTATTTT,CASSLGAGEDTQYF
TRBJ2-1,TRBV7-2,TRBD2,-,15,TGTGCCAGCAGCTTAGCGAGGGGAGGGGATAGGGAGCAGTTCTTC,CASSLARGGDREQFF
TRBJ1-2,TRBV6-5,-,-,13,TGTGCCAGCAGCCCCTATTTTGCCTATGGCTACACCTTC,CASSPYFAYGYTF
TRBJ2-3,TRBV5-1,-,-,12,TGCGCCAGCAGCTTGGGGAAAGATACGCAGTATTTT,CASSLGKDTQYF
TRBJ2-5,TRBV11-2,-,-,16,TGTGCCAGCAGCTTAGGCGGCAGGGGGGATGGGGAGACCCAGTACTTC,CASSLGGRGDGETQYF
TRBJ1-2,TRBV7-9,TRBD1,once,14,TGTGCCAGCAGCTTAGAAGGGGGCGCCTATGGCTACACCTTC,CASSLEGGAYGYTF
TRBJ2-2,TRBV27,TRBD2,-,17,TGTGCCAGCAGTAACGCACGTCTAGCGGGGCACACCGGGGAGCTGTTTTTT,CASSNARLAGHTGELFF
TRBJ1-2,TRBV28,-,-,13,TGTGCCAGCAGGAAGGACACCAACTATGGCTACACCTTC,CASRKDTNYGYTF
TRBJ1-2,TRBV19,-,-,13,TGTGTCAGTAGCCCGGGAGGGTCCTATGGCTACACCTTC,CVSSPGGSYGYTF
TRBJ1-3,TRBV6-1,TRBD1,few,13,TGTGCCGGGGCTCAGACAGGGGGCAACACCATATATTTT,CAGAQTGGNTIYF
TRBJ1-5,TRBV19,-,-,16,TGTGCCAGTAGTGGCGGGAGGCAGGGAATCAATCAGCCCCAGCATTTT,CASSGGRQGINQPQHF
TRBJ2-7,TRBV5-1,TRBD1,-,14,TGCGCCAGCAGCTTGGCACAGGGGGCTGGGGAGCAGTACTTC,CASSLAQGAGEQYF
TRBJ1-1,TRBV6-5,-,-,14,TGTGCCAGCAGTTACACGGTCCTTAACACTGAAGCTTTCTTT,CASSYTVLNTEAFF
TRBJ2-1,TRBV9,TRBD2,-,16,TGTGCCAGCAGCCTCTTCCGGGGGGAGGGTGAATATGAGCAGTTCTTC,CASSLFRGEGEYEQFF
TRBJ1-1,TRBV2,-,-,14,TGTGCCAGCAGTTTCAGGCCAAGAGACACTGAAGCTTTCTTT,CASSFRPRDTEAFF
TRBJ2-1,TRBV5-1,TRBD2,-,17,TGCGCCAGCAGCCCGGGACTAGCCAGGGGTCTTGAGAATGAGCAGTTCTTC,CASSPGLARGLENEQFF
TRBJ1-3,TRBV7-2,-,-,16,TGTGCCAGCAGCTTACCAGGGGTCAGCTCTGGAAACACCATATATTTT,CASSLPGVSSGNTIYF
TRBJ2-3,TRBV25-1,-,-,13,TGTGCCAGCAGAATAGGGTCCACAGATACGCAGTATTTT,CASRIGSTDTQYF
TRBJ2-3,TRBV30,-,once,12,TGTGCCTGGAGTGTATACGGAGATACGCAGTATTTT,CAWSVYGDTQYF
TRBJ1-2,TRBV19,TRBD1,few,13,TGTGCCAGTAGAGTTCAGGGGGCGCAGGGCTACACCTTC,CASRVQGAQGYTF
TRBJ2-7,TRBV2,-,-,14,TGTGCTGGCAGAGGGACACCGAGCTCCTACGAGCAGTACTTC,CAGRGTPSSYEQYF
TRBJ2-7,TRBV27,-,-,14,TGTGCCAGCAGTTTAGGGACACCCTCCTACGAGCAGTACTTC,CASSLGTPSYEQYF
TRBJ2-7,TRBV14,-,-,14,TGTGCCAGCAGCCAAGATGGAGGGTGGTACGAGCAGTACTTC,CASSQDGGWYEQYF
TRBJ2-7,TRBV7-9,-,-,16,TGTGCCAGCAGCCCCCGTCGCATGGGGGGACCCTACGAGCAGTACTTC,CASSPRRMGGPYEQYF
TRBJ2-2,TRBV9,TRBD2,-,16,TGTGCCAGCAGTAATCTAGCGGGGGTAGGCACCGGGGAGCTGTTTTTT,CASSNLAGVGTGELFF
TRBJ2-3,TRBV2,-,-,14,TGTGCCAGCAGGACCGGAGGGGGGACAGATACGCAGTATTTT,CASRTGGGTDTQYF
TRBJ1-2,TRBV19,TRBD1,-,16,TGTGCCAGTGCACAGGACAGGGATTCGACTAACTATGGCTACACCTTC,CASAQDRDSTNYGYTF
TRBJ2-5,TRBV7-2,TRBD1,-,14,TGTGCCAGCAGCCCGGACAGGGGAGGAGAGACCCAGTACTTC,CASSPDRGGETQYF
TRBJ2-7,TRBV30,TRBD1,-,15,TGTGCCTGGAGGGCGGACAGGGGGCATTCCTACGAGCAGTACTTC,CAWRADRGHSYEQYF
TRBJ1-2,TRBV6-6,-,-,10,TGTGCCAGTAGGACTACCGGCTACACCTTC,CASRTTGYTF
TRBJ2-1,TRBV6-4,TRBD2,-,15,TGTGCCAGCAGTGCCGGAGCGGGGGATACGAATGAGCAGTTCTTC,CASSAGAGDTNEQFF
TRBJ1-2,TRBV12-5,-,few,15,TGTGCTAGTGCCCCCAATCAGGGACTGGGTGACGGCTACACCTTC,CASAPNQGLGDGYTF
TRBJ2-3,TRBV10-3,TRBD2,-,16,TGTGCCATCAATGGACTAGCGGGGGGTTCCACAGATACGCAGTATTTT,CAINGLAGGSTDTQYF
TRBJ2-3,TRBV15,-,once,16,TGTGCCACCAGCCAGGGGAGGGATTTGGTAGCAGATACGCAGTATTTT,CATSQGRDLVADTQYF
TRBJ2-7,TRBV5-1,TRBD1,-,13,TGCGCCAGCAGCTGGGGACAGGGGGACGAGCAGTACTTC,CASSWGQGDEQYF
TRBJ1-1,TRBV14,-,-,13,TGTGCCAGCCGGGGACATCCGAACACTGAAGCTTTCTTT,CASRGHPNTEAFF
TRBJ1-1,TRBV25-1,TRBD1,-,13,TGTGCCAGCAGTCAACAGGGGGGGGCTGAAGCTTTCTTT,CASSQQGGAEAFF
TRBJ1-5,TRBV15,TRBD1,once,16,TGTGCCACCAGCAGAAGAAGACAGGGACGGGATCAGCCCCAGCATTTT,CATSRRRQGRDQPQHF
TRBJ2-5,TRBV6-1,TRBD1,-,15,TGTGCCAGCAGGCCCCGGGACAGTCCACAAGAGACCCAGTACTTC,CASRPRDSPQETQYF
TRBJ2-2,TRBV5-1,TRBD2,-,17,TGCGCCAGCAGCCCCCGACTAGCGGGGGCGAACACCGGGGAGCTGTTTTTT,CASSPRLAGANTGELFF
TRBJ1-2,TRBV30,-,-,12,TGTGCCTGGAGTGGACAGCAATATGGCTACACCTTC,CAWSGQQYGYTF
TRBJ2-5,TRBV5-4,-,few,13,TGTGCCAGCAGCCCCGGCGGTCAAGAGACCCAGTACTTC,CASSPGGQETQYF
TRBJ2-1,TRBV7-2,-,once,15,TGTGCCAGCAGTCGAGGGGGGACACTCTACAATGAGCAGTTCTTC,CASSRGGTLYNEQFF
TRBJ2-1,TRBV13,TRBD2,-,16,TGTGCCAGCAGCTTAGATGGGACTAGCGGTTTCAATGAGCAGTTCTTC,CASSLDGTSGFNEQFF
TRBJ1-1,TRBV7-2,TRBD1,-,15,TGTGCCAGCAGCTTATCGACAGGGTCGAGGACTGAAGCTTTCTTT,CASSLSTGSRTEAFF
TRBJ2-1,TRBV11-3,TRBD1,-,15,TGTGCCAGCAGCCCACAGGGACAGGTGGACAATGAGCAGTTCTTC,CASSPQGQVDNEQFF
TRBJ1-2,TRBV21-1,-,-,18,TGTGCCAGCAGCAAACCACCGGGACAGGGGGCGCGCGGCTATGGCTACACCTTC,CASSKPPGQGARGYGYTF
TRBJ2-7,TRBV7-2,TRBD1,-,14,TGTGCCAGCAGCTCCCCGGGACAGTACCTCGAGCAGTACTTC,CASSSPGQYLEQYF
TRBJ1-4,TRBV10-2,-,-,13,TGCGCCAGCAGTGTCCGAGGAGGCGAAAAACTGTTTTTT,CASSVRGGEKLFF
TRBJ2-3,TRBV4-1,-,-,15,TGCGCCAGCAGCCAAGAGGGGATACGTCCAGATACGCAGTATTTT,CASSQEGIRPDTQYF
TRBJ2-2,TRBV10-3,-,-,14,TGTGCCATCAGTGAGCCCAGGGCTGCCGGGGAGCTGTTTTTT,CAISEPRAAGELFF
TRBJ1-5,TRBV6-5,-,-,16,TGTGCCAGCAGTTATTCCCGGGGATTTACGGGACAGCCCCAGCATTTT,CASSYSRGFTGQPQHF
TRBJ1-6,TRBV27,-,-,15,TGTGCCAGCAGTGTCCGGGGGGTGGGTAATTCACCCCTCCACTTT,CASSVRGVGNSPLHF
TRBJ2-1,TRBV14,-,few,18,TGTGCCAGCAGCCAAGAACAAGGGTTACTAGCCGCGGGGAGTGAGCAGTTCTTC,CASSQEQGLLAAGSEQFF
TRBJ2-7,TRBV18,-,once,13,TGTGCCAGCTCACCACCGCTCTCCTACGAGCAGTACTTC,CASSPPLSYEQYF
TRBJ2-5,TRBV5-1,TRBD2,-,14,TGCGCCAGCAGCTTTTCAGCGGGAGTAGAGACCCAGTACTTC,CASSFSAGVETQYF
TRBJ2-7,TRBV7-8,TRBD1,-,15,TGTGCCAGCAGCTTAGGCCGGGACAGGGGGCTGGAGCAGTACTTC,CASSLGRDRGLEQYF